The 27 T cell receptor beta chains in this list originate from one sample, sequenced in a study of cytomegalovirus exposure and HLA in healthy donors. PCR primers comprised 60 Vbeta and 13 Jbeta primers. TCRdb's copy holds only in-frame clones and misses some; the assay was immunoSEQ multiplex PCR. The sample records about 140,000 clones, roughly 80% being singletons. The sample was PBMCs. These TCRs come from a man aged 18 to 35 in good health and CMV-seronegative.

V is TRBV4-3 and J is TRBJ1-2; D remains unclear. The CDR3 is 16 residues long. Trimming cost V 4 bases and J 5 bases, with 20 bases left between them. Germline V gene lookup returns CDR1 LGHNA and CDR2 YSLEER. CDR3 residues: CASSLRAGGFIYGYTF. CDR3 in DNA: TGCGCCAGCAGCCTCCGGGCAGGAGGGTTTATTTATGGCTACACCTTC.

The chain uses TRBV29-1 and TRBJ2-7; tentative D call: TRBD1 (6 bases). There are 13 residues in the CDR3. The germline V gene has CDR1 SQVTM and CDR2 ANQGSEA. V gave up 7 bases and J gave up 2 bases, with 15 bases separating them. CDR3 coding DNA: TGCAGCGCTGGACAGAAAGGACCCTACGAGCAGTACTTC. Residues: CSAGQKGPYEQYF.

The table lists this clone with a few counts. This chain joins TRBV2 and TRBJ2-7; a weak D match, TRBD2 (6 bases). CDR1 is SNHLY and CDR2 is FYNNEI in the germline V gene. Trimming shortened V by 7 bases and J by 3 bases, and 10 bases separated the two germline ends. There are 12 residues in the CDR3. CDR3 in amino acids: CASTGESYEQYF. The CDR3 nucleotides read TGTGCCAGCACGGGGGAGAGCTACGAGCAGTACTTC.

In this sample, this clone turned up a few times. This chain joins TRBV14 and TRBJ1-1, with D uncertain. Germline CDR1 is SGHDN and CDR2 is FVKESK. Trimming took 6 bases from V and 1 from J, leaving 12 bases between them. This CDR3 contains 14 residues. The CDR3 sequence: CASRRDGRNTEAFF. CDR3 coding DNA: TGTGCCAGCAGGAGGGATGGGCGGAACACTGAAGCTTTCTTT.

The chain recombines TRBV5-6 with TRBJ2-1; TRBD1 might be the D (6 bases). CDR3 length equals 14 residues. V was pared by 4 bases and J by 6 bases, with 14 bases between. In germline, CDR1 is SGHDT, CDR2 YYEEEE. CDR3 DNA: TGTGCCAGCAGCAGATCCGGACAGAGCAATGAGCAGTTCTTC. Translation: CASSRSGQSNEQFF. Together with reference TRBV5-6 and TRBJ2-1, the CDR3 gives the full variable domain: DAGVTQSPTHLIKTRGQQVTLRCSPKSGHDTVSWYQQALGQGPQFIFQYYEEEERQRGNFPDRFSGHQFPNYSSELNVNALLLGDSALYLCASSRSGQSNEQFFGPGTRLTVL.

V gene TRBV9 combines with J gene TRBJ2-1; D is undetermined. The germline gives CDR1 SGDLS, CDR2 YYNGEE. The CDR3 loop spans 14 amino acids. The V end lost 2 bases, the J end lost 8 bases, and 14 bases lay between the germline ends. Written as DNA, the CDR3 is TGTGCCAGCAGCGTCTCTTCGCTGGGCGATGAGCAGTTCTTC. Protein: CASSVSSLGDEQFF.

This chain connects TRBV10-3 to TRBJ1-1; 10 bases fit TRBD1. Germline V gene sequence: CDR1 ENHRY, CDR2 SYGVKD. J was trimmed by 5 bases and V by 7 bases; bases with no gene match: 7. The CDR3 spans 14 residues. CDR3 nucleotide sequence: TGTGCCATCACTAAGGGACAGGGGAGTACTGAAGCTTTCTTT. Translation gives CAITKGQGSTEAFF.

This clone was found once. This sequence joins TRBV6-5 and TRBJ1-2; D possibly corresponds to TRBD1 (6 bases). The germline CDR1 and CDR2 sequences are MNHEY and SVGAGI. V was pared by 6 bases and J by 4 bases, with 12 bases between. This CDR3 has 13 residues. The CDR3 region has the DNA TGTGCCAGCAGCCCACAGGGCTCCTATGGCTACACCTTC. Amino acid sequence: CASSPQGSYGYTF.

The chain joins TRBV19 to TRBJ2-1; D is uncertain. CDR3 length equals 15 residues. The germline V gene encodes CDR1 LNHDA and CDR2 SQIVND (reference sequence). Trimming stripped 6 bases from V and 4 bases from J, with 16 bases between. In DNA form, the CDR3 reads TGTGCCAGTAGGTATGATGTCAGGTTTTACAATGAGCAGTTCTTC. This translates into CASRYDVRFYNEQFF.

The chain has TRBV6-5 and TRBJ1-2, with D possibly matching TRBD1 (6 bases). The CDR3 spans 14 residues. V lost 6 bases and J lost 5, with 16 bases in between. Per germline, CDR1 MNHEY and CDR2 SVGAGI. CDR3 amino acids: CASRRQDPPYGYTF. CDR3 in DNA: TGTGCCAGCAGGAGACAGGACCCCCCATATGGCTACACCTTC.

This clone was detected a few times. This chain links TRBV7-2 with TRBJ2-7, with TRBD2 matching over 10 bases. Germline V lookup: CDR1 SGHTA, CDR2 FQGNSA. The CDR3 is 15 amino acids. The V segment lost 1 base and the J segment 3 bases; nucleotides outside the gene matches: 3. CDR3 protein: CASSLGASGGYEQYF. The CDR3 DNA follows: TGTGCCAGCAGCTTAGGGGCTAGCGGGGGCTACGAGCAGTACTTC.

The V and J genes are TRBV19 and TRBJ1-2; 12 bases are shared with TRBD1. The V and J ends lost 4 bases and 7 bases, in that order; junction bases with no gene match: 10. CDR1 is LNHDA, CDR2 SQIVND, per germline (reference sequence). CDR3 size: 16 residues. CDR3 sequence reads: CASSTTAGTGGSGYTF. The CDR3 DNA reads TGTGCCAGTAGTACTACAGCCGGGACAGGGGGCTCTGGCTACACCTTC.

This chain links TRBV9 with TRBJ1-1; perhaps TRBD1 as D (6 bases). CDR3 length: 14 residues. The germline V gene has CDR1 SGDLS and CDR2 YYNGEE. The V end was cut by 0 bases, the J end by 7 bases, with 13 bases between. The CDR3 coding sequence is TGTGCCAGCAGCGTAGGGAACAAAGGGGGTGAAGCTTTCTTT. Encoded protein: CASSVGNKGGEAFF.

About this clone: The CDR3 does not end in the conserved phenylalanine or tryptophan, so this is likely a read error. The chain couples TRBV27 to TRBJ2-7; 12 bases agree with TRBD1. The J segment lost 7 bases and the V segment lost 5 bases, leaving 12 bases of the junction unmatched. The CDR3 has 16 amino acids. CDR1 MNHEY and CDR2 SMNVEV come from the germline V gene (reference sequence). CDR3 region: CASSNLGDRGRQEQYL. The DNA of the CDR3 is TGTGCCAGCAGTAATTTAGGGGACAGGGGGCGACAGGAGCAGTACCTC.

The sample holds a few counts of this clone. The chain is built from TRBV27 and TRBJ1-2; D might be TRBD1 (6 bases). The CDR3 length is 13 residues. Trimming pared 6 bases from V and 8 bases from J, leaving 16 bases between. CDR1 MNHEY and CDR2 SMNVEV come from the germline V gene (reference sequence). For the CDR3, the DNA is TGTGCCAGCAGATTCCAGGGGTCCGAAGGCTACACCTTC. Residues: CASRFQGSEGYTF.

The chain has TRBV5-1 and TRBJ2-7; 8 nucleotides align to TRBD1. V shed 3 bases, J shed 3 bases, and the junction held 11 bases outside the gene matches. CDR1 is SGHRS, CDR2 YFSETQ, per germline. This CDR3 contains 16 residues. The chain's CDR3 is CASSSTIGTGGYEQYF. In DNA form, the CDR3 reads TGCGCCAGCAGCTCCACCATAGGGACAGGAGGCTACGAGCAGTACTTC.

This chain links TRBV5-1 with TRBJ2-7; 10 nucleotides align to TRBD1. Germline loops: CDR1 SGHRS, CDR2 YFSETQ. This CDR3 contains 15 residues. J gave up 7 bases and V 2 bases, and 9 bases lay outside the gene matches. Here the CDR3 reads CASSFGQGGYGEQYF. CDR3 DNA sequence: TGCGCCAGCAGCTTCGGACAGGGGGGGTATGGGGAGCAGTACTTC.

J is TRBJ1-5 and V is TRBV4-1; D may be TRBD1 (5 bases). This CDR3 spans 15 amino acids. CDR1 MGHRA and CDR2 YSYEKL come from the germline V gene. The V and J ends lost 4 bases and 5 bases respectively, with 15 bases between them. CDR3 sequence reads: CASSPAGGTYQPQHF. CDR3 DNA: TGCGCCAGCAGCCCCGCCGGGGGAACTTATCAGCCCCAGCATTTT.

In its sample, this clone was seen once. CDR3 nucleotides: TGTGCCACCAGCAGAGATCTTAACAGGGTGGACACTGAAGCTTTCTTT. As protein: CATSRDLNRVDTEAFF. This chain links TRBV15 with TRBJ1-1; D may be TRBD1 (6 bases). The germline CDR1 and CDR2 sequences are LNHNV and YYDKDF (reference sequence). This CDR3 region has 16 residues. Trimming stripped 0 bases from V and 3 bases from J, with 14 bases between.

The chain recombines TRBV9 with TRBJ2-1, with TRBD2 identical over 13 bases. Germline V gives CDR1 SGDLS, CDR2 YYNGEE. The CDR3 contains 18 residues. Trimming cost V 3 bases and J 7 bases; bases outside gene matches: 13. The CDR3 loop reads CASSADPLAGGPSNEQFF. CDR3 DNA: TGTGCCAGCAGCGCTGATCCACTAGCGGGGGGGCCGAGTAATGAGCAGTTCTTC.

This chain joins TRBV7-9 and TRBJ1-2, with D unclear. Per germline, CDR1 SEHNR and CDR2 FQNEAQ (reference sequence). The CDR3 contains 13 residues. V shed 1 base and J shed 3 bases, with 6 bases lying between them. This chain's CDR3 is CASSLVVDYGYTF. The CDR3 DNA sequence: TGTGCCAGCAGCTTAGTTGTAGACTATGGCTACACCTTC.

The chain is built from TRBV6-6 and TRBJ2-7; D remains ambiguous. Trimming stripped 0 bases from V and 6 bases from J, with 12 bases between. This CDR3 spans 14 amino acids. Germline V CDR1 and CDR2: MNHNY, SVGAGI (reference sequence). CDR3 protein: CASSYSRLSGEQYF. Here the CDR3 DNA reads TGTGCCAGCAGTTACTCGAGGCTGTCGGGCGAGCAGTACTTC.

The V and J genes are TRBV14 and TRBJ2-1; D perhaps matches TRBD1 (5 bases). Germline V lookup: CDR1 SGHDN, CDR2 FVKESK. The V end lost 5 bases, the J end lost 4 bases, and 6 bases lay between the germline ends. This CDR3 region has 12 residues. The CDR3 nucleotides are TGTGCCAGCAGCGACAGTTACAATGAGCAGTTCTTC. Protein product: CASSDSYNEQFF.

The CDR3 DNA sequence: TGTGCCAGCACTAAGAACGGGGGGGGAGAGACCCAGTACTTC. Its translation: CASTKNGGGETQYF. This sequence joins TRBV6-5 and TRBJ2-5; 8 bases line up with TRBD2. V lost 7 bases, J lost 4 bases, and 8 bases stayed unmatched. The CDR3 runs to 14 residues. Germline CDR1 and CDR2: MNHEY and SVGAGI.

The chain uses TRBV19 and TRBJ1-5; no clear D gene. The V end was cut by 1 base, the J end by 4 bases, with 5 bases between. CDR1 and CDR2 (germline): LNHDA, SQIVND (reference sequence). The CDR3 extends over 13 amino acids. The CDR3 nucleotides read TGTGCCAGTAGTATAGTAGAGAATCAGCCCCAGCATTTT. Amino acid sequence: CASSIVENQPQHF.

This clone was found a few times. This sequence joins TRBV7-2 and TRBJ2-1, with TRBD1 matching over 7 bases. J lost 5 bases, V lost 6 bases, and 10 bases had no gene match. CDR1 SGHTA and CDR2 FQGNSA come from the germline V gene. The CDR3 is made up of 15 amino acids. The CDR3 coding sequence is TGTGCCAGCAGTCTTAGACCGGGACAGAACAATGAGCAGTTCTTC. As protein: CASSLRPGQNNEQFF.

The genes are TRBV29-1 and TRBJ2-3; 12 positions agree with TRBD1. Germline assignment: CDR1 SQVTM and CDR2 ANQGSEA. There are 15 residues in the CDR3. The V and J ends lost 4 bases and 4 bases, in that order; junction bases with no gene match: 6. DNA of the CDR3: TGCAGCGTTGGGGACAGGGGGCGCGAGGCAGATACGCAGTATTTT. Translated: CSVGDRGREADTQYF.